This T cell receptor (beta chain) was identified in a study of cytomegalovirus exposure and HLA in healthy donors. In the study overall: Earlier, approximately 180 million T cells were analyzed, and some 120 million unique TCR beta sequences were found among them.

This CDR3 comprises 16 residues. Use of 60 Vbeta and 13 Jbeta primers characterized the PCR. TCRdb's table, derived via immunoSEQ multiplex PCR, lists solely in-frame clones and lacks some. The sample shows roughly 200,000 clones, almost 70% of them seen only once. As regards this clone: Its antigen is undetermined.

Regarding the study as a whole: For most TCR sequences rarity was the rule, although some public TCRs occurred in many donors.

The chain joins TRBV21-1 to TRBJ2-7; the listed D gene, TRBD1, was not tested against the DNA. TRBV21-1 is annotated as a pseudogene. The receptor's source is a man in his forties in good health and CMV-seropositive. Sequencing was performed on PBMCs. CDR3: CASSAPIGTASYEQYF. The DNA for the CDR3 is TGTGCCAGCAGCGCCCCTATAGGGACAGCCTCGTACGAGCAGTACTTC.